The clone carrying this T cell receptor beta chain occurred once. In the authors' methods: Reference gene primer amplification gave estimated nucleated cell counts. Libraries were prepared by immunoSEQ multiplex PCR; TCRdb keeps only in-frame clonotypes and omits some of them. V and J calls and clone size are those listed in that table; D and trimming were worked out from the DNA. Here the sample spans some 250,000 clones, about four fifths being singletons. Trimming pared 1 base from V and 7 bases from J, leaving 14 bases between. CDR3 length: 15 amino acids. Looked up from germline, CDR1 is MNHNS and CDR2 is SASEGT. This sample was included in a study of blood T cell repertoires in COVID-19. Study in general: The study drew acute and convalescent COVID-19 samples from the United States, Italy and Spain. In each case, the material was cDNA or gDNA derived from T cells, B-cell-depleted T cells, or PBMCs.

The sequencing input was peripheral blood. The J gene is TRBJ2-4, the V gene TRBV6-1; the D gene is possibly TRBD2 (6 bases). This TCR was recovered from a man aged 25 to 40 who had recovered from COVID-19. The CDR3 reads CASSEDGGNMNIQYF. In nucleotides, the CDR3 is TGTGCCAGCAGTGAAGACGGAGGGAACATGAACATTCAGTACTTC.